In this sample, the clone carrying this T cell receptor (beta chain) turned up once. The length of the CDR3 is 13 residues. The V end was cut by 6 bases, the J end by 2 bases, with 10 bases between. CDR1 and CDR2 from the germline V gene are MNHEY and SMNVEV (reference sequence). The naive CD8 population came from CD45RO-negative cells selected for CCR7, without terminally differentiated effector memory CD45RA+ cells. For sorted subsets, about 200 ng DNA per replicate equaled some 27,000 T cell genomes. The repertoire was sequenced with immunoSEQ multiplex PCR; TCRdb's copy has only in-frame clones and lacks some. The repertoire holds about 2.1 million clones, with 85% to 95% as singletons. The sample belongs to a study of shared clonotypes between healthy human individuals.

Input material: naive CD8+ T cells from PBMCs. This sequence was found in a man between 18 and 35 years old in good health. Some clones in this sample may be carry-over from other donors' samples. The chain recombines TRBV27 with TRBJ1-2; no clear D gene. In nucleotides, the CDR3 is TGTGCCAGCAGCTACGGATTAAACTATGGCTACACCTTC. Its protein is CASSYGLNYGYTF.